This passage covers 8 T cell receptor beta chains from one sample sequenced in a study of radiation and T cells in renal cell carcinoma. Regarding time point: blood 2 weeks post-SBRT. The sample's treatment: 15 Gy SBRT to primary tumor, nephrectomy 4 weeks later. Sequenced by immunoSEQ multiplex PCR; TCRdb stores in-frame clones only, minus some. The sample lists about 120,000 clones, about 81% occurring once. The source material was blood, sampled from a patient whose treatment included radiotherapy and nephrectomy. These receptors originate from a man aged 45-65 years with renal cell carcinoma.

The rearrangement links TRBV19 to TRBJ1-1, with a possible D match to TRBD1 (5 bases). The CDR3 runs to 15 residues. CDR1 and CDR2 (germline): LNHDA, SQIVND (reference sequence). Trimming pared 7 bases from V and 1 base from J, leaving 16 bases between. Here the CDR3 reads CASNNYRTGNTEAFF. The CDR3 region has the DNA TGTGCCAGTAATAATTACAGGACGGGGAACACTGAAGCTTTCTTT.

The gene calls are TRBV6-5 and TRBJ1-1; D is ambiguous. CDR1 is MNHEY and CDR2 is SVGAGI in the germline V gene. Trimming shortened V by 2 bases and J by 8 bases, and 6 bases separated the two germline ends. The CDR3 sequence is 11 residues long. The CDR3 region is CASSYGIEAFF. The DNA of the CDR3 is TGTGCCAGCAGTTACGGTATAGAAGCTTTCTTT.

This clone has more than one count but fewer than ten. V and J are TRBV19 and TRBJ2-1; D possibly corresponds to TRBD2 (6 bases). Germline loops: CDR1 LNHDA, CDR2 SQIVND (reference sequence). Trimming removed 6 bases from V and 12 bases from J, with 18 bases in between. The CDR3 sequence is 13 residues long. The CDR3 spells CASSQTSGEWQFF. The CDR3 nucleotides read TGTGCCAGTAGCCAGACTAGTGGGGAATGGCAGTTCTTC.

CDR3 loop: CASRPGLAYGEQFF. CDR3 coding DNA: TGTGCCAGCAGGCCGGGACTAGCGTACGGTGAGCAGTTCTTC. V is TRBV2 and J is TRBJ2-1, with 10 positions matching TRBD2. CDR3 length equals 14 residues. Germline V gives CDR1 SNHLY, CDR2 FYNNEI. The V and J ends lost 6 bases and 9 bases, in that order; junction bases with no gene match: 8.

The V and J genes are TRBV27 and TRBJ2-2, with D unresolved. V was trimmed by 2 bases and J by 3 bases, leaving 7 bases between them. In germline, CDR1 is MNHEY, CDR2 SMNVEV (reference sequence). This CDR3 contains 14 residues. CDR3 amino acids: CASSLDLYTGELFF. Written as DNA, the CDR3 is TGTGCCAGCAGTTTAGACTTATACACCGGGGAGCTGTTTTTT.

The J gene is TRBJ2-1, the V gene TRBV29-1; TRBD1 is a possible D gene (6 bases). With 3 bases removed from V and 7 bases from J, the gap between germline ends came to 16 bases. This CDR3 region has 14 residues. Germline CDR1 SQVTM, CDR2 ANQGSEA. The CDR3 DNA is TGCAGCGTTGAGTGGCAGGGGAGAGGAAATGAGCAGTTCTTC. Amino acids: CSVEWQGRGNEQFF.

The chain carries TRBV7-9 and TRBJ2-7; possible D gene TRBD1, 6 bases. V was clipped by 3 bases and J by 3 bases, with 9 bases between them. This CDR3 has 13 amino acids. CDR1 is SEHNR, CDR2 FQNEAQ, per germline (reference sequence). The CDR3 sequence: CASSFRTDYEQYF. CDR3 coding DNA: TGTGCCAGCAGCTTTCGGACAGACTACGAGCAGTACTTC.

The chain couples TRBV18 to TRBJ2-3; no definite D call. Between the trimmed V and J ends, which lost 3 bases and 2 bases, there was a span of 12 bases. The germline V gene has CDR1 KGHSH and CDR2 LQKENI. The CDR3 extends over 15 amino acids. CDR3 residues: CASSPEGSVTDTQYF. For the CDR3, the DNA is TGTGCCAGCTCACCGGAAGGATCCGTCACAGATACGCAGTATTTT.